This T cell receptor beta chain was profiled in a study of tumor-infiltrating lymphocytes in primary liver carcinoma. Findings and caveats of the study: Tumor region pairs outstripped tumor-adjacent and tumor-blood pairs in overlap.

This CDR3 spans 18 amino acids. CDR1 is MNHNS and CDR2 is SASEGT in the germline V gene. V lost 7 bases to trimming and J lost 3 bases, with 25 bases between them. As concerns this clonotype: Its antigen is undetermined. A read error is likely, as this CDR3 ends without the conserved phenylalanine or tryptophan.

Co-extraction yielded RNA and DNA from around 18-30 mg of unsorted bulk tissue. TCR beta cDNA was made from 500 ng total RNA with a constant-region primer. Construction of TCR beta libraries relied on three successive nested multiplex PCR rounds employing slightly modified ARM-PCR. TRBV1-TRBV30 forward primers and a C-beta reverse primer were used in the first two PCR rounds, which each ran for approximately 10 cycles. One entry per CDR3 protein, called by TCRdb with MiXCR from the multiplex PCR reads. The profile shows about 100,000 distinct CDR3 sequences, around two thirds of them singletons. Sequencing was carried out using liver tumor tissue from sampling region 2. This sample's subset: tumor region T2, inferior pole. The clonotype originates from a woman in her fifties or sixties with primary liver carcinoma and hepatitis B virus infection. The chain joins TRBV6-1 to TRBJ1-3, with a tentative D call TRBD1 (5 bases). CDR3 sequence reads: CASTKRRGTQTLGNTIYI. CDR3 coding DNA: TGTGCCAGCACCAAGAGGAGGGGAACTCAGACTCTTGGAAACACCATATATATT.